The present T cell receptor (beta chain) was sequenced within a study of siplizumab effects on memory and regulatory T cells. Study observations and caveats: Alloreactive sequences from unstimulated CD4+ memory cells fell significantly with siplizumab. Naive T cells seemed more diverse than memory cells; they also seemed major alloresponse contributors. Sequences below about 10^-5 frequency were poorly captured, limiting mapping of alloreactive clones.

As to this clone: Antigen: not known.

The V gene end was trimmed by 2 bases and the J gene end by 4 bases; junction bases not matched to a gene: 7. This CDR3 comprises 16 residues. In germline, CDR1 is SGHAT, CDR2 FQNNGV. Produced via immunoSEQ multiplex PCR; TCRdb's table is partial and in-frame only. The repertoire includes about 91,000 clones, about 96% of them detected once, and 0.025% to 0.035% sits in the top ten. Sequenced sample: naive CD4+ T cells sorted from blood. This sequence originates from a human donor in good health. The V call is TRBV11-2, the J call TRBJ2-3; 9 bases line up with TRBD2. The CDR3 nucleotides are TGTGCCAGCAGCTTAACTAGGGCGGGGGGGCCAGATACGCAGTATTTT. Translated: CASSLTRAGGPDTQYF.